This T cell receptor beta chain was captured in a study of T cells in Graves' hyperthyroidism and ophthalmopathy. The CDR3 is 13 amino acids. The germline gives CDR1 SGHNT, CDR2 YYREEE (reference sequence). Amplified TCR beta CDR3 regions came from RNA transcripts. The study used the HTBI primer set for a first-round RT-PCR of the TCR CDR3. TCRdb called the multiplex PCR reads again in MiXCR, with one record for every CDR3 protein. The sample contains about 500,000 distinct CDR3 sequences, around 43% of which appear only once. Exclusion criteria comprised uncontrolled infection, other autoimmune disease, pregnancy or lactation. This clonotype came up a few times. No antigen is known for it. Being one base from a much bigger clone, this may be a read error. Study-wide results and caveats: The model made its ophthalmopathy prediction, and onset followed a median 6.5 months later.

The source is an adult woman with Graves' disease, either hyperthyroidism or ophthalmopathy (not recorded which). The sequenced sample consisted of peripheral blood or thyroid tissue (not recorded which). V gene TRBV5-4 combines with J gene TRBJ2-2; TRBD2 might be the D (5 bases). CDR3 sequence reads: CASSLTGTGKLFF. The CDR3 DNA reads as TGTGCCAGCAGCTTGACCGGAACCGGGAAGCTGTTTTTT.